This is a list of T cell receptor beta chains from one sample in a study of blood T cell repertoires in COVID-19. Clones were sequenced by immunoSEQ multiplex PCR, and TCRdb holds only the in-frame ones, with some missing. The table includes roughly 88,000 clones, 75% to 95% detected once. The sample consisted of peripheral blood. The source of these receptors is a woman in her fifties or sixties in a cohort sampled during active COVID-19. Each CDR3 is given with its conserved first and last residue. The order of the fields is D gene, CDR3 length, V gene, clone size, CDR3 protein. The D gene is left open where the match is weak. Size tells how often a clone was seen (once, few, many) or the class of an expanded clone, and some rows leave it out.

TRBD1,14,TRBV28,NA,CASRWGQGNQPQHF
TRBD2,15,TRBV6-6,NA,CASSQAGTSNYEQYF
NA,13,TRBV27,NA,CASSWTANTEAFF
NA,11,TRBV12-3/TRBV12-4,once,CASSAQETQYF
NA,16,TRBV7-2,NA,CASSQGIPSGANVLTF
TRBD2,14,TRBV29-1,NA,CSVEPPGREETQYF
NA,16,TRBV5-1,NA,CASSPDRTSSSYEQYF
TRBD1,14,TRBV10-3,NA,CAIRRQGGPYEQYF
NA,16,TRBV28,NA,CASSLGVPGNFYGYTF
NA,16,TRBV7-8,NA,CASRQGGDWSNQPQHF
NA,13,TRBV24-1,NA,CATSASGQETQYF
NA,13,TRBV12-3/TRBV12-4,NA,CASRLGGAYEQYF
TRBD2,15,TRBV5-1,NA,CASSSSGSEKETQYF
TRBD2,15,TRBV18,NA,CASSPVLAGGSEQFF
NA,14,TRBV5-4,NA,CASSPGGRGNEQFF
NA,13,TRBV6-5,NA,CASRTGTNYGYTF
TRBD2,15,TRBV5-4,NA,CASSLASGSTDTQYF
TRBD1,16,TRBV7-8,once,CASSLGNRGLTGELFF
NA,13,TRBV7-9,NA,CASSSEVGNTIYF
NA,11,TRBV12-3/TRBV12-4,NA,CASSFAYEQYF
TRBD2,15,TRBV11-2,NA,CASSVAAGKGYEQYF
TRBD2,13,TRBV2,NA,CASCCSGGYEQYF
TRBD1,18,TRBV11-3,NA,CASSWTGTGTSTNEKLFF
TRBD1,17,TRBV3-1/TRBV3-2,NA,CASSQGVWGQGKDEQYF
NA,16,TRBV9,NA,CASSVGNSGNTGELFF
NA,13,TRBV10-2,NA,CATSNERNTEAFF
TRBD1,15,TRBV28,NA,CASSSPTGSSYEQYF
TRBD2,16,TRBV9,NA,CASSPHVAGGGETQYF
NA,16,TRBV5-1,NA,CASSLNQGPLEVTQYF
NA,14,TRBV5-1,once,CASSAGRYGETQYF
NA,14,TRBV6-5,NA,CASSYSGQNYGYTF
TRBD1,16,TRBV10-3,NA,CAIRRGVTGELAEAFF
NA,14,TRBV18,NA,CASSREPNSYEQYF
NA,12,TRBV12-3/TRBV12-4,NA,CASSFDRYGYTF
TRBD2,14,TRBV2,NA,CASKLGSGADTQYF
TRBD1,14,TRBV28,NA,CASSLTGYNSPLHF
NA,15,TRBV4-1,NA,CASSQEGARPYEQYF
TRBD1,19,TRBV28,NA,CASSSLSGTDEFRNSPLHF
NA,12,TRBV7-9,NA,CASSSAAGGAFF
NA,11,TRBV12-3/TRBV12-4,once,CASSFSETQYF
NA,13,TRBV10-2,NA,CATSGQGGQPQHF
NA,15,TRBV6-6,NA,CASSYSGGPGNTIYF
NA,13,TRBV12-3/TRBV12-4,NA,CASSPRALAEQYF